Shown below are 19 T cell receptor beta chains from a single sample sequenced in a study of early T cells in non-severe SARS-CoV-2 infection. Each CDR3 protein gets one entry after TCRdb re-called the 5' RACE reads with MiXCR. Among roughly 80,000 distinct CDR3 sequences listed, over 5% were seen once. Sample: whole blood. Receptors were obtained from an adult who was a healthcare worker with PCR-confirmed SARS-CoV-2 infection or an uninfected control (not recorded which).

The V gene is TRBV6-5, the J gene TRBJ2-3; TRBD1 or TRBD2 may be the D gene (6 bases each). V was shortened by 0 bases and J by 0 bases, with 10 bases between the two germline ends. CDR1 is MNHEY, CDR2 SVGAGI, per germline. This CDR3 is built from 16 residues. The CDR3 region is CASSYSSGASTDTQYF. Written as DNA, the CDR3 is TGTGCCAGCAGTTACTCCTCGGGGGCTAGCACAGATACGCAGTATTTT.

This clonotype was detected only a few times. The chain joins TRBV29-1 to TRBJ2-3; TRBD1 is a possible D gene (6 bases). The CDR3 is made up of 13 amino acids. Deletions cut 4 bases from V and 0 bases from J, with 8 bases between. Germline V CDR1 and CDR2: SQVTM, ANQGSEA. CDR3 sequence: CSVGTASTDTQYF. The CDR3 coding sequence is TGCAGCGTTGGGACAGCTAGCACAGATACGCAGTATTTT.

The rearrangement uses TRBV19 and TRBJ2-2, with D possibly TRBD1 on 6 matching bases. The CDR3 extends over 15 amino acids. Trimming shortened V by 7 bases and J by 0 bases, and 12 bases separated the two germline ends. The germline gives CDR1 LNHDA, CDR2 SQIVND (reference sequence). CDR3 DNA: TGTGCCAGTATTTCACAGGGACCGAACACCGGGGAGCTGTTTTTT. Its translation is CASISQGPNTGELFF.

V usage is TRBV19 and J usage is TRBJ2-3, with D tentatively TRBD2 (6 bases). V dropped 5 bases and J dropped 1 base, with 16 bases sitting between them. Germline V gives CDR1 LNHDA, CDR2 SQIVND (reference sequence). The length of the CDR3 is 16 residues. The CDR3 DNA follows: TGTGCCAGTAGTTCTTGGGGAGGAGTTGGCACAGATACGCAGTATTTT. Its protein product is CASSSWGGVGTDTQYF.

This clonotype was observed a handful of times. The genes are TRBV11-2 and TRBJ2-7; 8 bases line up with TRBD1. This CDR3 region has 15 residues. Germline V gene data show CDR1 as SGHAT and CDR2 as FQNNGV. V shed 2 bases, J shed 9 bases, and the junction held 12 bases outside the gene matches. CDR3 protein: CASSLQTGVALGQYF. Written as DNA, the CDR3 is TGTGCCAGCAGCTTACAGACAGGGGTGGCCCTCGGGCAGTACTTC.

The CDR3 DNA follows: TGTGCCAGCAGCCTGCGGACAGGGGGCCCCACCGGGGAGCTGTTTTTT. Translating it yields CASSLRTGGPTGELFF. The chain recombines TRBV3-1 with TRBJ2-2, with 11 bases fitting TRBD1. CDR3 length: 16 amino acids. Trimming at V came to 4 bases and at J to 4 bases, leaving 5 bases not matched to a gene. The germline V gene has CDR1 LGHDT and CDR2 YNNKEL (reference sequence).

The rearrangement joins TRBV18 to TRBJ2-3; D remains ambiguous. This CDR3 spans 14 amino acids. V gave up 3 bases and J gave up 0 bases, with 7 bases separating them. CDR1 and CDR2 (germline): KGHSH, LQKENI. The CDR3 reads CASSPPISTDTQYF. In DNA form, the CDR3 reads TGTGCCAGCTCACCGCCTATCAGCACAGATACGCAGTATTTT.

Only a few counts were recorded for this clonotype. The chain joins TRBV3-1 to TRBJ2-2; 9 bases fit TRBD1. This CDR3 contains 15 residues. With V trimmed by 5 bases and J by 7 bases, 8 bases remained unmatched. From germline, CDR1 is LGHDT and CDR2 YNNKEL (reference sequence). CDR3 nucleotide sequence: TGTGCCAGCAGCTTTTGGACAGGGGACGGCGGGGAGCTGTTTTTT. Its translation is CASSFWTGDGGELFF.

The chain is built from TRBV6-5 and TRBJ2-4; 8 positions agree with TRBD1. The V gene end was trimmed by 0 bases and the J gene end by 3 bases; junction bases not matched to a gene: 7. In germline, CDR1 is MNHEY, CDR2 SVGAGI. The CDR3 covers 17 residues. In DNA form, the CDR3 reads TGTGCCAGCAGTTACTCGAGGACAGGGCGGGACAAAAACATTCAGTACTTC. It is translated as CASSYSRTGRDKNIQYF.

This clonotype was found a few times. V is TRBV6-6 and J is TRBJ1-3; a possible D gene is TRBD1 (6 bases). CDR3 size: 14 residues. With 6 bases removed from V and 2 bases from J, the gap between germline ends came to 11 bases. The germline gives CDR1 MNHNY, CDR2 SVGAGI (reference sequence). The CDR3 is CASSPQGTGNTIYF. The CDR3 bases are TGTGCCAGCAGCCCCCAGGGGACTGGAAACACCATATATTTT.

This clonotype was found many times. The chain joins TRBV5-1 to TRBJ1-2; 7 bases line up with TRBD1. The CDR3 runs to 14 residues. Trimming cost V 5 bases and J 4 bases; bases outside gene matches: 8. Germline CDR1 reads SGHRS; CDR2 reads YFSETQ. CDR3 residues: CASRPGQEPYGYTF. Written as DNA, the CDR3 is TGCGCCAGCAGACCTGGACAGGAACCCTATGGCTACACCTTC.

The table lists this clonotype with a few counts. The CDR3 bases are TGTGCCAGCAATGCGGGGGGACGAGCTTTCTTT. This gives the protein CASNAGGRAFF. This rearrangement joins TRBV12-3 or TRBV12-4 to TRBJ1-1; D is perhaps TRBD1 (5 bases). Trimming took off 7 bases at V and 10 bases at J, with 13 bases between the two ends. The length of the CDR3 is 11 residues.

This clonotype was recorded at least ten times. The chain combines TRBV7-9 with TRBJ2-7; D not resolved. The germline V gene encodes CDR1 SEHNR and CDR2 FQNEAQ (reference sequence). The length of the CDR3 is 11 residues. Trimming removed 4 bases from V and 7 bases from J, with 8 bases in between. CDR3 protein: CASSSLGEQYF. In nucleotides, the CDR3 is TGTGCCAGCAGCTCTTTGGGAGAGCAGTACTTC.

This clonotype came up many times. J is TRBJ1-5 and V is TRBV9; D not resolved. Germline CDR1 reads SGDLS; CDR2 reads YYNGEE. Between the trimmed V and J ends, which lost 3 bases and 0 bases, there was a span of 7 bases. The CDR3 loop spans 14 amino acids. CDR3 loop: CASSAGYSNQPQHF. For the CDR3, the DNA is TGTGCCAGCAGCGCAGGCTATAGCAATCAGCCCCAGCATTTT.

This clonotype has a handful of counts. The chain links TRBV5-1 to TRBJ1-2; tentative D call: TRBD1 (5 bases). Trimming removed 6 bases at V and 8 bases at J, with 17 bases between. CDR1 is SGHRS and CDR2 is YFSETQ in the germline V gene. The CDR3 is made up of 13 amino acids. CDR3 bases: TGCGCCAGCACCCAAGACAGTACGTGGGGCTACACCTTC. This sequence encodes CASTQDSTWGYTF.

This clonotype was detected a few times. This chain uses TRBV20-1 with TRBJ1-1; 8 bases match TRBD1. After removal of 4 bases from V and 1 base from J, the junction contained 5 bases not matched to a gene. Germline CDR1 DFQATT, CDR2 SNEGSKA (reference sequence). The CDR3 length is 14 residues. The CDR3 sequence: CSAMEQGGNTEAFF. The CDR3 DNA sequence: TGCAGTGCTATGGAACAGGGGGGGAACACTGAAGCTTTCTTT.

The V and J genes are TRBV7-2 and TRBJ2-5; D not resolved. V was clipped by 3 bases and J by 9 bases, with 14 bases between them. The germline CDR1 and CDR2 sequences are SGHTA and FQGNSA. The CDR3 runs 13 residues. The CDR3 DNA sequence: TGTGCCAGCAGCTTGGGCAGGCATCGGCCCCAGTACTTC. Its translation: CASSLGRHRPQYF.

This clonotype was seen ten or more times. This chain joins TRBV4-3 and TRBJ1-1; the D gene is possibly TRBD1 (6 bases). Per germline, CDR1 LGHNA and CDR2 YSLEER. V lost 4 bases, J lost 1 base, and 13 bases lay in between. The CDR3 has 15 residues. Written as DNA, the CDR3 is TGCGCCAGCAGCCCATCCGGGACAACGAACACTGAAGCTTTCTTT. Encoded protein: CASSPSGTTNTEAFF.

This clonotype was found many times. The V and J genes are TRBV7-2 and TRBJ2-5; D is unresolved. V lost 5 bases to trimming and J lost 4 bases, with 8 bases between them. The CDR3 is made up of 12 amino acids. CDR1 and CDR2 (germline): SGHTA, FQGNSA. CDR3 in DNA: TGTGCCAGCAGCCAACCCGGAGAGACCCAGTACTTC. Its protein product is CASSQPGETQYF.